This T cell receptor beta chain stems from a study of blood T cells in healthy people across ages. For the second PCR, which ran for about 7 to 11 cycles, a sample-barcoded 5' primer and a J-beta primer mix were used. TCRdb reprocessed the 5' RACE reads via MiXCR and lists one record per CDR3 protein. The sample consists of about 1.4 million distinct CDR3 sequences, approximately 59% of them appearing once. Trimming stripped 4 bases from V and 9 bases from J, with 13 bases between. Germline V CDR1 and CDR2: DFQATT, SNEGSKA (reference sequence). CDR3 size: 11 residues. Sequences were obtained from blood. The gene calls are TRBV20-1 and TRBJ2-7; D is perhaps TRBD2 (7 bases). This receptor was taken from a man between 18 and 35 years old in good health. The CDR3 is CSATPGEGQYF. CDR3 nucleotides: TGCAGTGCTACCCCAGGGGAGGGGCAGTACTTC.